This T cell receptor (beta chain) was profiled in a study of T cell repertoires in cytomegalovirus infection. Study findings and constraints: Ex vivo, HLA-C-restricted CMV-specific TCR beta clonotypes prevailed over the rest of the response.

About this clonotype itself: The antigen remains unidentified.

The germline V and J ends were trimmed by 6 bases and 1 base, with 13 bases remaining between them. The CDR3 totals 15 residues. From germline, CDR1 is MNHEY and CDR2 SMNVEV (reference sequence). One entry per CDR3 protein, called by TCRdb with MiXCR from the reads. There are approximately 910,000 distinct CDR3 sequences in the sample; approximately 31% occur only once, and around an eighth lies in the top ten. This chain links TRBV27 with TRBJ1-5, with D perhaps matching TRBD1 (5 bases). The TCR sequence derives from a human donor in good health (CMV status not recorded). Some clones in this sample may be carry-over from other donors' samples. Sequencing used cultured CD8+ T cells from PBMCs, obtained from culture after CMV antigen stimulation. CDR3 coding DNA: TGTGCCAGCAGCCTGGGACCGACCAGCAATCAGCCCCAGCATTTT. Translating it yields CASSLGPTSNQPQHF.